This TCR beta chain came from a study of CXCR3-negative and CXCR3-positive naive CD8 T cells. The libraries of TRB cDNA were constructed through 5' RACE using UMI labels. Each CDR3 protein gets one entry in TCRdb, which reprocessed the 5' RACE reads and gives no DNA. The ten top clones account for roughly a quarter, within a sample of approximately 60,000 distinct CDR3 sequences. This CDR3 comprises 13 residues. Germline loops: CDR1 DFQATT, CDR2 SNEGSKA (reference sequence). Overall study findings and caveats: High diversity, comparable across both naive subsets, contrasted with much lower diversity in memory CD8+ cells. Upon cryopreservation, CXCR3 expression partially decreased, and most assays used fresh PBMCs.

Regarding this clonotype: Its antigen is as yet unknown.

The sequenced sample consisted of memory CD8+ T cells from blood. The V gene is TRBV20-1, the J gene TRBJ2-1; the TRBD2 assignment by TCRdb is unverifiable without DNA. The receptor's source is a human donor in good health. Some clones in this sample may be carry-over from other donors' samples. The CDR3: CSARGEADNEQFF.